This T cell receptor (beta chain) was found in a study of blood T cell repertoires in COVID-19. Turning to the study itself: The cDNA or gDNA used as material had been derived from T cells, B-cell-depleted T cells, or PBMCs.

In the original workflow: Nucleated cell number was recorded as an estimate derived from reference gene primer amplification. The assay was immunoSEQ multiplex PCR, and TCRdb's table has in-frame clones only and misses some. D and trimming come from the DNA, and the V and J calls and clone size come from that table. The sample gives about 410,000 clones, 89% of which show up once; approximately 1.5% is in the top ten. Trimming removed 3 bases from V and 4 bases from J; junction bases left unmatched: 22. The germline gives CDR1 DFQATT, CDR2 SNEGSKA (reference sequence). The CDR3 totals 20 residues. Individuals drawn from about two dozen US areas were roughly 18 to 100 years old.

The chain links TRBV20-1 to TRBJ2-3; 10 positions agree with TRBD2. Material for sequencing was PBMCs or T cells enriched from blood (not recorded which). This receptor was taken from a woman in her 30s who had recovered from COVID-19. The CDR3 reads CSASSRRAGGPYLFPDTQYF. The CDR3 bases are TGCAGTGCTAGTAGCCGGCGAGCGGGGGGGCCTTATTTGTTTCCAGATACGCAGTATTTT.